Sequencing of this T cell receptor beta chain was carried out in a study of early T cells in non-severe SARS-CoV-2 infection. TCRdb passed the 5' RACE reads through MiXCR, listing each CDR3 protein once. The sample holds about 77,000 distinct CDR3 sequences; about 16% are singletons and the top ten take approximately 2.6%. In this sample, this clonotype turned up a few times. The sample was whole blood. This clonotype originated in an adult who was a healthcare worker with PCR-confirmed SARS-CoV-2 infection or an uninfected control (not recorded which).

The CDR3 loop reads CSVAGLAGDEQFF. CDR3 sequence (DNA): TGCAGCGTTGCGGGACTAGCGGGAGATGAGCAGTTCTTC. The V call is TRBV29-1, the J call TRBJ2-1, with 14 bases lining up with TRBD2. CDR1 and CDR2 from the germline V gene are SQVTM and ANQGSEA. V was pared by 4 bases and J by 8 bases, with 1 base of the junction left unmatched. This CDR3 spans 13 amino acids.